This TCR beta chain was recovered during a study of molecular identifiers for immune sequencing clone quantification. Study summary: Replicate experiments took RNA from around 18,000 or 91,000 naive CD8 cells, divided it five ways and sequenced four.

The V and J ends lost 2 bases and 1 base respectively, with 5 bases between them. The CDR3 totals 13 residues. Germline V CDR1 and CDR2: MGHDK, SYGVNS. As concerns this clonotype: The antigen is unknown.

TCRdb re-called the PCR reads with MiXCR, one entry per CDR3 protein. The sample has some 97,000 distinct CDR3 sequences; around a third are singletons. Study-level points and caveats: Spiked Jurkat TCR RNA equivalent to one cell was reportedly detectable in one million naive cells.

The clonotype originates from a human donor in good health. Some libraries in this study had Jurkat cell RNA spiked in. The sequenced sample was naive CD8+ T cells from blood, with Jurkat cell RNA spiked in. The subset denotes: FACS-sorted CD8+CD4-CCR7+CD45RA+ naive T cells. J is TRBJ1-1 and V is TRBV25-1; D remains unclear. The DNA of the CDR3 is TGTGCCAGCAGTGAAAGTGCGAACACTGAAGCTTTCTTT. The encoded protein is CASSESANTEAFF. Based on the CDR3 plus reference TRBV25-1 and TRBJ1-1, the full variable domain is EADIYQTPRYLVIGTGKKITLECSQTMGHDKMYWYQQDPGMELHLIHYSYGVNSTEKGDLSSESTVSRIRTEHFPLTLESARPSHTSQYLCASSESANTEAFFGQGTRLTVV.